This entry lists 3 T cell receptor beta chains sequenced from one sample in a study of molecular identifiers for immune sequencing clone quantification. Using its own MiXCR run on the PCR reads, TCRdb lists one record per CDR3 protein. The sample contains about 53,000 distinct CDR3 sequences, more than 35% of which appear only once. The sample taken for sequencing was naive CD8+ T cells from blood, with Jurkat cell RNA spiked in. The subset here: FACS-sorted CD8+CD4-CCR7+CD45RA+ naive T cells. Source of these receptors: a human donor in good health. Some libraries in this study had Jurkat cell RNA spiked in.

The chain is built from TRBV28 and TRBJ1-4; 8 bases line up with TRBD1. The CDR3 runs 15 residues. The V segment lost 5 bases and the J segment 4 bases; nucleotides outside the gene matches: 6. CDR1 is MDHEN and CDR2 is SYDVKM in the germline V gene. The CDR3: CASSPGQGLNEKLFF. In DNA, the CDR3 is TGTGCCAGCAGTCCCGGACAGGGCCTTAATGAAAAACTGTTTTTT. Combining the CDR3 with reference TRBV28 and TRBJ1-4 gives the whole variable domain DVKVTQSSRYLVKRTGEKVFLECVQDMDHENMFWYRQDPGLGLRLIYFSYDVKMKEKGDIPEGYSVSREKKERFSLILESASTNQTSMYLCASSPGQGLNEKLFFGSGTQLSVL.

This clonotype was picked up many times. V usage is TRBV7-8 and J usage is TRBJ2-1, with a possible D match to TRBD2 (5 bases). V lost 4 bases, J lost 6 bases, and 10 bases lay in between. Per the germline V gene, CDR1 is SGHVS and CDR2 is FQNEAQ. The CDR3 loop spans 13 amino acids. The CDR3 DNA reads TGTGCCAGCAGCTCGCAACTAGTCAATGAGCAGTTCTTC. Its protein is CASSSQLVNEQFF.

For this clonotype: A much larger clone differs from this one at a single base, so this may be a read error. J is TRBJ1-5 and V is TRBV28, with no clear D. The CDR3 totals 16 residues. CDR1 MDHEN and CDR2 SYDVKM come from the germline V gene. The CDR3 DNA reads as TGTGCCAGCAGTTTGCTTCAAGCGTATAGCAATCTGCCCCAGCATTTT. Translating it yields CASSLLQAYSNLPQHF.